This T cell receptor (beta chain) was recovered during a study of blood T cell repertoires in COVID-19. As for the study in general: Spain, Italy and the United States supplied samples that represented acute and convalescent COVID-19. The analysed material was cDNA or gDNA that came from T cells, B-cell-depleted T cells, or PBMCs.

The J segment lost 1 base and the V segment lost 2 bases, leaving 5 bases of the junction unmatched. The CDR3 covers 16 residues. CDR1 is GTSNPN and CDR2 is SVGIG in the germline V gene (reference sequence). Authors' methods: Researchers report that nucleated cell counts were estimated from reference gene primer amplification. Measured with immunoSEQ multiplex PCR; TCRdb has only the in-frame clones, and not every one. The V and J calls and the clone size are those of that table, but D and trimming were determined from the DNA. The data hold about 140,000 clones, with roughly 84% observed a single time.

Input material: peripheral blood. The sequence was collected from a woman aged 55 to 70 with acute or convalescent COVID-19. The genes are TRBV30 and TRBJ1-5; TRBD1 aligns across 10 bases. CDR3 coding DNA: TGTGCCTGGAGTACCGGGACAGGGGTGAGCAATCAGCCCCAGCATTTT. Translation gives CAWSTGTGVSNQPQHF.